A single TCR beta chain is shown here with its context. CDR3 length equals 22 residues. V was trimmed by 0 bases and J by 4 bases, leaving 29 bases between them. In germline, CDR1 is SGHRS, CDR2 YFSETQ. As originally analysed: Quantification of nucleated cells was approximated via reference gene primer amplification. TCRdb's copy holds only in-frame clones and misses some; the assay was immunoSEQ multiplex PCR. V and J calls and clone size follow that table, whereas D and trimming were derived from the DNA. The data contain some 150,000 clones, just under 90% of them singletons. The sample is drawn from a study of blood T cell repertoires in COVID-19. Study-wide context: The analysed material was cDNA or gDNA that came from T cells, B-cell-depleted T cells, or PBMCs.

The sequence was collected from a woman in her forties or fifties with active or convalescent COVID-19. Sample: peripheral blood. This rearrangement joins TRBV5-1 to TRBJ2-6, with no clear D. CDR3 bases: TGCGCCAGCAGCTTGGCCCATAACCCGACACCCTCTCAGCTATCCGGGGCCAACGTCCTGACTTTC. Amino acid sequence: CASSLAHNPTPSQLSGANVLTF.